Listed below are T cell receptor beta chains from one sample, sequenced in a study of CD8 T cells in Susac syndrome. TCRdb called the immunoSEQ multiplex PCR reads again in MiXCR, with one record for every CDR3 protein. Altogether about 180,000 distinct CDR3 sequences are present, around 94% being singletons, with the ten largest covering 0.099%. Sequencing input: CD4+ T cells from PBMCs. These receptors originate from a human donor with Susac syndrome. Each CDR3 is given with its conserved first and last residue. Fields, in order: clone size, CDR3 length, J gene, V gene, D gene, CDR3 DNA, CDR3 protein. The D gene is left open where the match is weak. Some rows mark clone size as missing; the rest say once, few, many or name a class of expanded clone.

size: .; length: 13; J: TRBJ1-3; V: TRBV15; D: .; DNA: TGTGCCACCAGCACGAGGGGTGGAAACACCATATATTTT; CDR3: CATSTRGGNTIYF
size: .; length: 13; J: TRBJ2-7; V: TRBV7-2; D: .; DNA: TGTGCCAGCAGCTTAGTCCCAGGGAGGGAGCAGTACTTC; CDR3: CASSLVPGREQYF
size: .; length: 12; J: TRBJ2-1; V: TRBV29-1; D: .; DNA: TGCAGCGGCAGTAGGACCTACAATGAGCAGTTCTTC; CDR3: CSGSRTYNEQFF
size: .; length: 15; J: TRBJ2-3; V: TRBV15; D: TRBD1; DNA: TGTGCCACCAGCACCGGGACAGGGGGCACAGATACGCAGTATTTT; CDR3: CATSTGTGGTDTQYF
size: .; length: 14; J: TRBJ1-2; V: TRBV29-1; D: .; DNA: TGCAGCGCCCAACGGGGGCCAAAGGGTCTCGGCTACACCTTC; CDR3: CSAQRGPKGLGYTF
size: .; length: 14; J: TRBJ2-1; V: TRBV3-1; D: .; DNA: TGTGCCAGCAGCCAAACCCGGGGGCGGAGTGAGCAGTTCTTC; CDR3: CASSQTRGRSEQFF
size: .; length: 15; J: TRBJ2-1; V: TRBV3-1; D: TRBD2; DNA: TGTGCCAGCAGCCAAGAGAGCGGGGGCTACAATGAGCAGTTCTTC; CDR3: CASSQESGGYNEQFF
size: .; length: 14; J: TRBJ2-1; V: TRBV5-1; D: .; DNA: TGCGCCAGCAGCTTGGGGACTGGGGGATTTGAGCAGTTCTTC; CDR3: CASSLGTGGFEQFF
size: .; length: 14; J: TRBJ2-1; V: TRBV7-9; D: .; DNA: TGTGCCAGCAGCTTAAGGGACGGACACAATGAGCAGTTCTTC; CDR3: CASSLRDGHNEQFF
size: .; length: 14; J: TRBJ2-4; V: TRBV7-2; D: .; DNA: TGTGCCAGCAGCTTAGGGGACCTTAGAAACATTCAGTACTTC; CDR3: CASSLGDLRNIQYF
size: .; length: 12; J: TRBJ1-3; V: TRBV7-9; D: .; DNA: TGTGCCAGCAGCTTAGTCGGAAACACCATATATTTT; CDR3: CASSLVGNTIYF
size: .; length: 14; J: TRBJ2-3; V: TRBV19; D: .; DNA: TGTGCCAGTAGCCAAAGACTAGTTCCAGATACGCAGTATTTT; CDR3: CASSQRLVPDTQYF
size: .; length: 14; J: TRBJ2-5; V: TRBV3-1; D: .; DNA: TGTGCCAGCAGCCTACTCCTAGGGAGGGAGACCCAGTACTTC; CDR3: CASSLLLGRETQYF
size: few; length: 11; J: TRBJ1-1; V: TRBV29-1; D: .; DNA: TGCAGCGGGGGGGAGAACACTGAAGCTTTCTTT; CDR3: CSGGENTEAFF
size: once; length: 14; J: TRBJ2-1; V: TRBV9; D: .; DNA: TGTGCCAGCAGCGGACGACACAGGGACAATGAGCAGTTCTTC; CDR3: CASSGRHRDNEQFF
size: .; length: 13; J: TRBJ2-1; V: TRBV6-5; D: TRBD1; DNA: TGTGCCAGCAGCCGCGACAGGGTCAATGAGCAGTTCTTC; CDR3: CASSRDRVNEQFF
size: .; length: 14; J: TRBJ2-3; V: TRBV28; D: .; DNA: TGTGCCAGCAGTGCTTTGGTGAGAGAAGATACGCAGTATTTT; CDR3: CASSALVREDTQYF
size: .; length: 14; J: TRBJ1-1; V: TRBV19; D: .; DNA: TGTGCCAGTAGTCGCCGGGGAGGCCGTACTGAAGCTTTCTTT; CDR3: CASSRRGGRTEAFF
size: .; length: 15; J: TRBJ2-5; V: TRBV5-1; D: .; DNA: TGCGCCAGCAGCTTGGGGTCAGGGCCCCAAGAGACCCAGTACTTC; CDR3: CASSLGSGPQETQYF
size: .; length: 14; J: TRBJ2-7; V: TRBV14; D: .; DNA: TGTGCCAGCAGCCAAATGGGGGGGCCTTACGAGCAGTACTTC; CDR3: CASSQMGGPYEQYF
size: .; length: 14; J: TRBJ1-1; V: TRBV4-1; D: .; DNA: TGCGCCAGCAGCCAAGAAGGGGCTTACACTGAAGCTTTCTTT; CDR3: CASSQEGAYTEAFF
size: .; length: 16; J: TRBJ2-7; V: TRBV5-1; D: .; DNA: TGCGCCAGCAGCTTGGGGGGGGCCAGGGGAAGAGGCGAGCAGTACTTC; CDR3: CASSLGGARGRGEQYF
size: .; length: 15; J: TRBJ2-1; V: TRBV28; D: .; DNA: TGTGCCAGCAGTTCTCAGGGTAGCTCCTACAATGAGCAGTTCTTC; CDR3: CASSSQGSSYNEQFF
size: .; length: 13; J: TRBJ2-5; V: TRBV20-1; D: .; DNA: TGCAGTGCTAGTCGCCGTTCCCGGGAGACCCAGTACTTC; CDR3: CSASRRSRETQYF
size: .; length: 11; J: TRBJ1-1; V: TRBV28; D: TRBD1; DNA: TGTGCCGCAGGGGGAAACACTGAAGCTTTCTTT; CDR3: CAAGGNTEAFF
size: .; length: 14; J: TRBJ2-7; V: TRBV4-2; D: TRBD1; DNA: TGTGCCAGCAGCCAAAGACAGGGGACCTACGAGCAGTACTTC; CDR3: CASSQRQGTYEQYF
size: .; length: 15; J: TRBJ2-1; V: TRBV28; D: TRBD2; DNA: TGTGCCAGCAGGCTCGGGAGGAGCTCCTACAATGAGCAGTTCTTC; CDR3: CASRLGRSSYNEQFF
size: .; length: 13; J: TRBJ1-1; V: TRBV18; D: .; DNA: TGTGCCAGCTCACCCTGGACTCGCCCGGAGGCTTTCTTT; CDR3: CASSPWTRPEAFF
size: .; length: 12; J: TRBJ1-1; V: TRBV29-1; D: TRBD1; DNA: TGCAGCGTTATCAGGGGGAGGACTGAAGCTTTCTTT; CDR3: CSVIRGRTEAFF
size: .; length: 12; J: TRBJ2-7; V: TRBV21-1; D: .; DNA: TGTGCCAGAAGGGACGGTTCCTACGAGCAGTACTTC; CDR3: CARRDGSYEQYF
size: few; length: 15; J: TRBJ1-1; V: TRBV7-2; D: .; DNA: TGTGCCAGCAGCTTAGTTGGCGGAGGGAACACTGAAGCTTTCTTT; CDR3: CASSLVGGGNTEAFF
size: .; length: 14; J: TRBJ1-1; V: TRBV2; D: .; DNA: TGTGCCAGCAGTCAGGGCTTGGTGGGAACTGAAGCTTTCTTT; CDR3: CASSQGLVGTEAFF
size: .; length: 15; J: TRBJ1-5; V: TRBV15; D: .; DNA: TGTGCCACCAGCAGGGGCCGATGGAGCAATCAGCCCCAGCATTTT; CDR3: CATSRGRWSNQPQHF
size: .; length: 14; J: TRBJ1-3; V: TRBV30; D: .; DNA: TGTGCCTGGACGAGGTCGAGCTCTGGAAACACCATATATTTT; CDR3: CAWTRSSSGNTIYF
size: .; length: 16; J: TRBJ1-3; V: TRBV3-1; D: .; DNA: TGTGCCAGCAGCCAAGATCGGGGATGGGCTGGAAACACCATATATTTT; CDR3: CASSQDRGWAGNTIYF
size: .; length: 15; J: TRBJ2-7; V: TRBV20-1; D: .; DNA: TGCAGTGCTAGAGACCCCCTCGGGAGCTCCTACGAGCAGTACTTC; CDR3: CSARDPLGSSYEQYF
size: .; length: 16; J: TRBJ2-5; V: TRBV19; D: .; DNA: TGTGCCAGTAGTATCATTATCTCGGGAACGCAAGAGACCCAGTACTTC; CDR3: CASSIIISGTQETQYF
size: .; length: 16; J: TRBJ2-2; V: TRBV25-1; D: TRBD1; DNA: TGTGCCAGCAGTGATGACAGGGTGGGAGACACCGGGGAGCTGTTTTTT; CDR3: CASSDDRVGDTGELFF
size: .; length: 13; J: TRBJ2-5; V: TRBV9; D: .; DNA: TGTGCCAGCAGCGGACTAGGGGAGGAGACCCAGTACTTC; CDR3: CASSGLGEETQYF
size: few; length: 13; J: TRBJ2-3; V: TRBV5-4; D: .; DNA: TGTGCCAGCAGCTTGTTTGGCCCAGATACGCAGTATTTT; CDR3: CASSLFGPDTQYF
size: .; length: 13; J: TRBJ2-2; V: TRBV29-1; D: .; DNA: TGCAGCGTTGAGGAACGGAACACCGGGGAGCTGTTTTTT; CDR3: CSVEERNTGELFF
size: .; length: 14; J: TRBJ2-5; V: TRBV18; D: .; DNA: TGTGCCAGCTCACCACCTGGGACTGGAGAGACCCAGTACTTC; CDR3: CASSPPGTGETQYF
size: .; length: 14; J: TRBJ2-2; V: TRBV3-1; D: .; DNA: TGTGCCAGCAGCCGTCAGCCGAACACCGGGGAGCTGTTTTTT; CDR3: CASSRQPNTGELFF
size: .; length: 12; J: TRBJ1-1; V: TRBV30; D: .; DNA: TGTGCCTGGAGTGTACGTTGGGCTGAAGCTTTCTTT; CDR3: CAWSVRWAEAFF
size: .; length: 14; J: TRBJ2-2; V: TRBV9; D: .; DNA: TGTGCCAGCAGCGTAGTTTCTAACACCGGGGAGCTGTTTTTT; CDR3: CASSVVSNTGELFF
size: .; length: 14; J: TRBJ2-1; V: TRBV2; D: .; DNA: TGTGCCAGCAGCTCCGACAGAGACTACAATGAGCAGTTCTTC; CDR3: CASSSDRDYNEQFF
size: .; length: 13; J: TRBJ2-1; V: TRBV12-3/TRBV12-4; D: .; DNA: TGTGCCAGCAGTTTAGAATGGCTAGCCAACGTGTTCTTC; CDR3: CASSLEWLANVFF
size: .; length: 15; J: TRBJ2-6; V: TRBV5-1; D: .; DNA: TGCGCCAGCAGGGTTTCGTCCTCTGGGGCCAACGTCCTGACTTTC; CDR3: CASRVSSSGANVLTF
size: .; length: 14; J: TRBJ2-3; V: TRBV6-6; D: .; DNA: TGTGCCAGCAGCCAGCAACCGGGGCCAGATACGCAGTATTTT; CDR3: CASSQQPGPDTQYF
size: .; length: 14; J: TRBJ2-1; V: TRBV18; D: .; DNA: TGTGCCAGCTCACAATTAGGACAGTACAATGAGCAGTTCTTC; CDR3: CASSQLGQYNEQFF
size: .; length: 14; J: TRBJ1-2; V: TRBV2; D: TRBD1; DNA: TGTGCCAGCAGTGGACAGGGGGAAGCCTATGGCTACACCTTC; CDR3: CASSGQGEAYGYTF
size: .; length: 16; J: TRBJ2-2; V: TRBV7-2; D: .; DNA: TGTGCCAGCAGCTTATCGTGGGCAGGGCACACCGGGGAGCTGTTTTTT; CDR3: CASSLSWAGHTGELFF
size: .; length: 16; J: TRBJ2-5; V: TRBV5-1; D: .; DNA: TGCGCCAGCAGCTTGAGGGGGGGGAGTCGGCAAGAGACCCAGTACTTC; CDR3: CASSLRGGSRQETQYF
size: .; length: 13; J: TRBJ2-5; V: TRBV29-1; D: .; DNA: TGCAGCGTTGAAGTTACGTCTCAAGAGACCCAGTACTTC; CDR3: CSVEVTSQETQYF
size: .; length: 14; J: TRBJ2-1; V: TRBV2; D: TRBD2; DNA: TGTGCCAGCAGGGGCCGACTAGCGGACAATGAGCAGTTCTTC; CDR3: CASRGRLADNEQFF
size: .; length: 18; J: TRBJ2-1; V: TRBV20-1; D: TRBD2; DNA: TGCAGTGCTAGAGGTGGACTAGCGGGAGGCATCTCCTACAATGAGCAGTTCTTC; CDR3: CSARGGLAGGISYNEQFF
size: .; length: 16; J: TRBJ2-1; V: TRBV24-1; D: TRBD1; DNA: TGTGCCACCAGTGATCGGGACAGGACGAAATACAATGAGCAGTTCTTC; CDR3: CATSDRDRTKYNEQFF